The 2 T cell receptor beta chains reported below all come from one sample, sequenced in a study of T cells in localized non-small cell lung cancer. TCRdb's copy holds only in-frame clones and misses some; the assay was immunoSEQ multiplex PCR. Of approximately 45,000 clones listed, more than 85% are singletons. This specimen was PBMCs, taken before any cancer treatment. All receptors come from a man aged 35 to 69 with stage II lung adenocarcinoma.

The rearrangement uses TRBV5-1 and TRBJ2-6, with TRBD1 identical over 10 bases. Trimming removed 7 bases from V and 4 bases from J; junction bases left unmatched: 20. This CDR3 spans 20 amino acids. Germline loops: CDR1 SGHRS, CDR2 YFSETQ. The CDR3, as DNA: TGCGCCAGCTTTCGGGGGCCCTCTCCCGGGACAGGGGCCGGGGCCAACGTCCTGACTTTC. Translation: CASFRGPSPGTGAGANVLTF. Complete variable domain (other parts from reference TRBV5-1 and TRBJ2-6): KAGVTQTPRYLIKTRGQQVTLSCSPISGHRSVSWYQQTPGQGLQFLFEYFSETQRNKGNFPGRFSGRQFSNSRSEMNVSTLELGDSALYLCASFRGPSPGTGAGANVLTFGAGSRLTVL.

V gene TRBV2 combines with J gene TRBJ1-1; D is perhaps TRBD1 (5 bases). The CDR3 sequence is 16 residues long. Per the germline V gene, CDR1 is SNHLY and CDR2 is FYNNEI. V shed 5 bases and J shed 1 base, with 17 bases lying between them. CDR3 coding DNA: TGTGCCAGCAGTTATTGGGACCGAAAGCCGAACACTGAAGCTTTCTTT. Encoded protein: CASSYWDRKPNTEAFF.